These 27 T cell receptor beta chains came from one sample sequenced in a study of T-cell reconstitution after alpha-beta-depleted transplantation in children. It was with unique molecular identifiers that the TCRbeta library was prepared. TCRdb reprocessed the PCR reads with MiXCR, giving one entry per CDR3 protein. The sample holds approximately 400,000 distinct CDR3 sequences, roughly 17% seen once. The source was PBMCs, mostly from graft donor cells, collected 360 days after TCRalphabeta/CD19-depleted stem cell transplant. The source of these receptors is a boy in the first two years of life who had a stem cell transplant for Wiskott-Aldrich syndrome, so the T cells may come from the graft donor.

The genes are TRBV7-8 and TRBJ2-1; D is perhaps TRBD2 (5 bases). CDR3 length: 15 residues. Trimming stripped 5 bases from V and 0 bases from J, with 11 bases between. Germline V gene data show CDR1 as SGHVS and CDR2 as FQNEAQ. The CDR3 spells CASSPRLPSYNEQFF. CDR3 bases: TGTGCCAGCAGCCCGAGACTACCCTCCTACAATGAGCAGTTCTTC.

This clonotype showed up many times. V is TRBV5-1 and J is TRBJ2-1, with D perhaps matching TRBD1 (5 bases). The CDR3 extends over 13 amino acids. Germline-derived CDR1 and CDR2 are SGHRS and YFSETQ. The V gene lost 8 bases and the J gene lost 5 bases, with 14 bases spanning the gap. The CDR3 protein is CASTTLGDNEQFF. The CDR3 DNA reads TGCGCCAGTACTACCCTAGGGGACAATGAGCAGTTCTTC.

The J gene is TRBJ2-4, the V gene TRBV13; weak D call: TRBD1 (5 bases). The CDR3 is made up of 16 amino acids. The V gene lost 0 bases and the J gene lost 0 bases, with 9 bases spanning the gap. The germline CDR1 and CDR2 sequences are PRHDT and FYEKMQ (reference sequence). The CDR3 DNA sequence: TGTGCCAGCAGCTTAGGTCCCAGGGAAGCCAAAAACATTCAGTACTTC. Protein product: CASSLGPREAKNIQYF.

There are many counts of this clonotype. The chain links TRBV7-2 to TRBJ2-3, with a possible D match to TRBD1 (6 bases). The CDR3 is 13 residues long. The germline V gene encodes CDR1 SGHTA and CDR2 FQGNSA. V was shortened by 8 bases and J by 1 base, with 10 bases between the two germline ends. The CDR3 region has the DNA TGTGCCAGCGGGGGCTTTGGCACAGATACGCAGTATTTT. Residues: CASGGFGTDTQYF.

The V and J genes are TRBV5-1 and TRBJ2-5; possibly TRBD2 for D (6 bases). V shed 4 bases and J shed 2 bases, with 15 bases lying between them. Germline CDR1 is SGHRS and CDR2 is YFSETQ. This CDR3 region has 15 residues. CDR3 coding DNA: TGCGCCAGCAGCCCGGCGGTAGCGGTTCAAGAGACCCAGTACTTC. It encodes CASSPAVAVQETQYF.

This sequence joins TRBV28 and TRBJ2-7; tentative D call: TRBD2 (6 bases). Germline CDR1 and CDR2: MDHEN and SYDVKM. The CDR3 totals 16 residues. V lost 1 base, J lost 3 bases, and 16 bases lay in between. The CDR3 region is CASSLYRDSQDYEQYF. In nucleotides, the CDR3 is TGTGCCAGCAGTTTATACCGGGACTCTCAGGACTACGAGCAGTACTTC.

The rearrangement uses TRBV7-9 and TRBJ1-1; possibly TRBD1 for D (6 bases). Germline V gene data show CDR1 as SEHNR and CDR2 as FQNEAQ (reference sequence). V was cut by 7 bases and J by 5 bases, with 23 bases left in between. The CDR3 loop spans 16 amino acids. The CDR3 coding sequence is TGTGCCAGCAACCCAGGGGCAGGGAAAGGTCGGACTGAAGCTTTCTTT. This translates into CASNPGAGKGRTEAFF.

There are many counts of this clonotype. V is TRBV5-1 and J is TRBJ2-3; D perhaps matches TRBD1 (5 bases). Germline V gives CDR1 SGHRS, CDR2 YFSETQ. The V gene lost 4 bases and the J gene lost 6 bases, with 15 bases spanning the gap. The CDR3 is 14 amino acids. The CDR3 nucleotides are TGCGCCAGCAGCCCACGGGTAGCAGGGGATACGCAGTATTTT. It is translated as CASSPRVAGDTQYF.

This chain joins TRBV5-1 and TRBJ2-6; TRBD1 matches 10 bases. The V gene end was trimmed by 0 bases and the J gene end by 2 bases; junction bases not matched to a gene: 2. The CDR3 sequence is 17 residues long. Germline values: CDR1 SGHRS, CDR2 YFSETQ. The CDR3 DNA reads TGCGCCAGCAGCTTGGGACAGGGGGCGGCTGGGGCCAACGTCCTGACTTTC. Translating it yields CASSLGQGAAGANVLTF.

This clonotype was counted only a few times. The chain joins TRBV12-3 or TRBV12-4 to TRBJ2-5, with 9 positions matching TRBD2. The CDR3 has 17 amino acids. Germline trimming cut 6 bases from V and 4 bases from J; bases unmatched to any gene: 15. The CDR3 sequence: CASSPNSILAGVETQYF. In DNA, the CDR3 is TGTGCCAGCAGCCCTAACTCGATACTAGCGGGTGTAGAGACCCAGTACTTC.

The CDR3, as DNA: TGTGCCAGCAGTGAAGGGGCACTTAACTATGGCTACACCTTC. Translation: CASSEGALNYGYTF. V gene TRBV6-1 combines with J gene TRBJ1-2; D remains unclear. The V end lost 1 base, the J end lost 1 base, and 7 bases lay between the germline ends. Germline lookup yields CDR1 MNHNS and CDR2 SASEGT. This CDR3 has 14 residues.

The J gene is TRBJ2-4, the V gene TRBV15; 8 positions match TRBD1. CDR1 is LNHNV and CDR2 is YYDKDF in the germline V gene (reference sequence). CDR3 size: 19 residues. V lost 2 bases and J lost 3; bases outside the gene matches: 15. The CDR3 DNA follows: TGTGCCACCAGCAGACCAACGGAGGGGACAGGCTCAAACAAAAACATTCAGTACTTC. Translated: CATSRPTEGTGSNKNIQYF.

The chain couples TRBV7-2 to TRBJ2-2; no clear D. V lost 4 bases, J lost 5 bases, and 5 bases lay in between. Per germline, CDR1 SGHTA and CDR2 FQGNSA. The CDR3 is 12 residues long. The CDR3 loop reads CASSSATGELFF. CDR3 sequence (DNA): TGTGCCAGCAGCTCCGCTACCGGGGAGCTGTTTTTT.

This clonotype appeared a few times. The chain is built from TRBV2 and TRBJ2-5; D possibly matches TRBD1 or TRBD2 (5 bases each). Germline CDR1 and CDR2: SNHLY and FYNNEI. The CDR3 extends over 17 amino acids. V lost 2 bases to trimming and J lost 1 base, with 17 bases between them. CDR3 residues: CASSELPPMGPQETQYF. The DNA of the CDR3 is TGTGCCAGCAGTGAACTTCCTCCAATGGGACCCCAAGAGACCCAGTACTTC.

This clonotype was picked up one time. This chain joins TRBV7-9 and TRBJ1-4, with D unresolved. The CDR3 has 14 residues. Trimming removed 0 bases at V and 8 bases at J, with 10 bases between. Germline values: CDR1 SEHNR, CDR2 FQNEAQ (reference sequence). DNA of the CDR3: TGTGCCAGCAGCTTAGCGAAGCTCCCGGAAAAACTGTTTTTT. As protein: CASSLAKLPEKLFF. The full variable domain, completed using reference TRBV7-9 and TRBJ1-4, is DTGVSQNPRHKITKRGQNVTFRCDPISEHNRLYWYRQTLGQGPEFLTYFQNEAQLEKSRLLSDRFSAERPKGSFSTLEIQRTEQGDSAMYLCASSLAKLPEKLFFGSGTQLSVL.

The chain couples TRBV2 to TRBJ2-1; possible D gene TRBD2, 5 bases. The CDR3 length is 13 residues. Germline V CDR1 and CDR2: SNHLY, FYNNEI. Trimming removed 6 bases at V and 4 bases at J, with 10 bases between. The CDR3 DNA reads as TGTGCCAGCAGGGACTCTTTATACAATGAGCAGTTCTTC. Amino acids: CASRDSLYNEQFF.

The CDR3 sequence is CASSLANGLAGGKRYEQYF. The CDR3 bases are TGTGCCAGCAGTCTGGCCAACGGGCTAGCGGGAGGGAAAAGGTACGAGCAGTACTTC. The chain recombines TRBV12-3 or TRBV12-4 with TRBJ2-7; 12 positions match TRBD2. This CDR3 is 19 amino acids long. The ends lost 5 bases at V and 4 bases at J; junction bases unmatched: 18.

The chain recombines TRBV10-3 with TRBJ2-3; possible D gene TRBD1, 5 bases. The CDR3 loop spans 15 amino acids. Trimming stripped 5 bases from V and 3 bases from J, with 15 bases between. Germline CDR1 is ENHRY and CDR2 is SYGVKD. CDR3 bases: TGTGCCATCAGTCCGAGTGAAAAGGGGACAGATACGCAGTATTTT. It encodes CAISPSEKGTDTQYF.

The chain uses TRBV6-1 and TRBJ1-2, with D unresolved. The CDR3 runs 15 residues. Germline loops: CDR1 MNHNS, CDR2 SASEGT. Trimming stripped 6 bases from V and 7 bases from J, with 21 bases between. CDR3 sequence (DNA): TGTGCCAGCAGCCTCGCCCAGCACGGGCAAAGTGGCTACACCTTC. This translates into CASSLAQHGQSGYTF.

V is TRBV3-1 and J is TRBJ2-3; no clear D. V lost 0 bases to trimming and J lost 6 bases, with 7 bases between them. CDR1 is LGHDT and CDR2 is YNNKEL in the germline V gene (reference sequence). CDR3 length: 13 residues. In DNA form, the CDR3 reads TGTGCCAGCAGCCAAGACTCCTCTGATACGCAGTATTTT. Translating it yields CASSQDSSDTQYF.

This clonotype was counted a few times. This chain joins TRBV12-3 or TRBV12-4 and TRBJ2-7, with TRBD1 identical over 10 bases. V was clipped by 3 bases and J by 3 bases; unmatched bases: 5. This CDR3 has 15 residues. The CDR3 protein is CASSFRDRGYYEQYF. As DNA, the CDR3 is TGTGCCAGCAGTTTTAGGGACAGGGGATACTACGAGCAGTACTTC.

The rearrangement links TRBV12-3 or TRBV12-4 to TRBJ1-4; D unclear. The CDR3 loop spans 15 amino acids. Trimming left V 7 bases short and J 1 base short, with 13 bases between. The CDR3 bases are TGTGCCAGCACCACTGGCGGGGTAACTAATGAAAAACTGTTTTTT. It is translated as CASTTGGVTNEKLFF.

This rearrangement joins TRBV10-3 to TRBJ2-1; 8 bases fit TRBD2. The CDR3 spans 15 residues. The V and J ends lost 6 bases and 8 bases, in that order; junction bases with no gene match: 12. Germline V gene lookup returns CDR1 ENHRY and CDR2 SYGVKD. The CDR3 coding sequence is TGTGCCATCAGGAGGGGACTAGAATCGGGGGATGAGCAGTTCTTC. Its translation is CAIRRGLESGDEQFF.

This clonotype was detected a few times. The V and J genes are TRBV5-6 and TRBJ2-1, with D unresolved. The V end lost 4 bases, the J end lost 2 bases, and 16 bases lay between the germline ends. This CDR3 contains 16 residues. Germline V CDR1 and CDR2: SGHDT, YYEEEE. CDR3 sequence: CASSRRWQVTYNEQFF. The CDR3, as DNA: TGTGCCAGCAGCCGGCGGTGGCAGGTAACCTACAATGAGCAGTTCTTC. The full variable domain, completed using reference TRBV5-6 and TRBJ2-1, is DAGVTQSPTHLIKTRGQQVTLRCSPKSGHDTVSWYQQALGQGPQFIFQYYEEEERQRGNFPDRFSGHQFPNYSSELNVNALLLGDSALYLCASSRRWQVTYNEQFFGPGTRLTVL.

This clonotype was seen a handful of times. The CDR3 bases are TGTGCCAGCAGTTCCCCTAGCGGGGGGCAGGCAGATACGCAGTATTTT. It translates to CASSSPSGGQADTQYF. V usage is TRBV6-5 and J usage is TRBJ2-3; TRBD2 agrees at 11 bases. Trimming removed 4 bases from V and 4 bases from J; junction bases left unmatched: 7. CDR1 MNHEY and CDR2 SVGAGI come from the germline V gene. The CDR3 loop spans 16 amino acids.

The rearrangement joins TRBV12-3 or TRBV12-4 to TRBJ1-5, with D hard to call. The length of the CDR3 is 14 residues. V was trimmed by 4 bases and J by 4 bases, leaving 11 bases between them. The CDR3 bases are TGTGCCAGCAGTTGGGCAGTGAAGAATCAGCCCCAGCATTTT. Its translation is CASSWAVKNQPQHF.

This chain links TRBV19 with TRBJ2-7; either TRBD1 or TRBD2 may supply D (5 bases each). CDR1 and CDR2 from the germline V gene are LNHDA and SQIVND (reference sequence). This CDR3 spans 14 amino acids. V shed 6 bases and J shed 1 base, with 13 bases lying between them. The CDR3 loop reads CASSRRDGSYEQYF. CDR3 DNA sequence: TGTGCCAGTAGCCGCCGGGACGGATCCTACGAGCAGTACTTC. Based on the CDR3 plus reference TRBV19 and TRBJ2-7, the full variable domain is DGGITQSPKYLFRKEGQNVTLSCEQNLNHDAMYWYRQDPGQGLRLIYYSQIVNDFQKGDIAEGYSVSREKKESFPLTVTSAQKNPTAFYLCASSRRDGSYEQYFGPGTRLTVT.